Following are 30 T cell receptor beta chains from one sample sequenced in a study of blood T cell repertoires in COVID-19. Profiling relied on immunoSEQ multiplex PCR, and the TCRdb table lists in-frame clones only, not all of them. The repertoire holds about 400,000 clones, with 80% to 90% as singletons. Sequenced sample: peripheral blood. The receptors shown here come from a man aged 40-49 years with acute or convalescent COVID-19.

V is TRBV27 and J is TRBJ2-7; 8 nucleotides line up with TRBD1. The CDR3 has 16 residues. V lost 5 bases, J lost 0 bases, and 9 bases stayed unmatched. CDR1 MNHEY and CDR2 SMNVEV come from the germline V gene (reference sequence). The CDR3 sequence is CASSPRRGTGSYEQYF. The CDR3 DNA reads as TGTGCCAGCAGTCCCCGCCGAGGGACAGGCTCCTACGAGCAGTACTTC.

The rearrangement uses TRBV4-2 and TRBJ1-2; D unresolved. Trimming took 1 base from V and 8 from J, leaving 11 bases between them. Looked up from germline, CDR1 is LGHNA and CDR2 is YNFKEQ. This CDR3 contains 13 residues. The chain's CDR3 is CASSQGGPGGYTF. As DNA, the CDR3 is TGTGCCAGCAGCCAAGGGGGTCCGGGGGGCTACACCTTC.

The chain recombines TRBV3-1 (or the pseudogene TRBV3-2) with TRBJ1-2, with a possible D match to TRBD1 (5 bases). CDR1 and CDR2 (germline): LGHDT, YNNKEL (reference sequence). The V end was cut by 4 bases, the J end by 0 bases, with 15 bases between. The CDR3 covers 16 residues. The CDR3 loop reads CASSLIWRGANYGYTF. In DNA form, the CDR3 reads TGTGCCAGCAGCCTTATATGGAGGGGTGCTAACTATGGCTACACCTTC.

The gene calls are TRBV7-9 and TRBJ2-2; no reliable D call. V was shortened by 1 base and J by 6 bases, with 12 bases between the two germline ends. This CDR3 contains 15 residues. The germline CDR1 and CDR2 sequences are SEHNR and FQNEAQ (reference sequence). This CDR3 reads CASSLDFWASGELFF. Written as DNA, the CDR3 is TGTGCCAGCAGCTTAGACTTCTGGGCCTCCGGGGAGCTGTTTTTT.

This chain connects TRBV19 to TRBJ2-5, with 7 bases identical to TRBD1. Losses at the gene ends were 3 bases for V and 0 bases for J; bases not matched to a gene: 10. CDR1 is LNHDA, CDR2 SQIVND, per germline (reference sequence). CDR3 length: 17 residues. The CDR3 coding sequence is TGTGCCAGTAGTATTCTTTTTCGACAGGGAAACCAAGAGACCCAGTACTTC. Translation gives CASSILFRQGNQETQYF.

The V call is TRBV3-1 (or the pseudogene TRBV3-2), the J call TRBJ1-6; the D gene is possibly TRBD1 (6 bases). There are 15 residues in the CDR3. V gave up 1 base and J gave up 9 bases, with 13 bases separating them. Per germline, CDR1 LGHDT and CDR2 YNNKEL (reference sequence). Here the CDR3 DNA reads TGTGCCAGCAGCCAAGCTCTGACAGGAAGTTCACCCCTCCACTTT. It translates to CASSQALTGSSPLHF.

Written as DNA, the CDR3 is TGTGCCAGCAGTTACTTCGGCTCCAGGGCAACCTACGAGCAGTACTTC. Its protein is CASSYFGSRATYEQYF. This chain links TRBV6-6 with TRBJ2-7; maybe TRBD1 (5 bases). Germline V lookup: CDR1 MNHNY, CDR2 SVGAGI (reference sequence). The CDR3 consists of 16 residues. Deletions cut 1 base from V and 2 bases from J, with 15 bases between.

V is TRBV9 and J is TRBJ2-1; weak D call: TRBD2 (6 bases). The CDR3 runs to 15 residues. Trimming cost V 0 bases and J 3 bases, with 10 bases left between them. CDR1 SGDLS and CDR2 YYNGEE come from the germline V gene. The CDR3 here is CASSVGGDGYNEQFF. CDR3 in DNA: TGTGCCAGCAGCGTAGGGGGGGACGGCTACAATGAGCAGTTCTTC.

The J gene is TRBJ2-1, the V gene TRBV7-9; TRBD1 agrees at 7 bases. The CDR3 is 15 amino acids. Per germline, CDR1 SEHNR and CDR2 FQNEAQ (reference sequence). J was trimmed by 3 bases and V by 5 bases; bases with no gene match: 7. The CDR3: CASSPQDRIYNEQFF. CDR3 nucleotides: TGTGCCAGCAGCCCGCAGGACAGGATCTACAATGAGCAGTTCTTC.

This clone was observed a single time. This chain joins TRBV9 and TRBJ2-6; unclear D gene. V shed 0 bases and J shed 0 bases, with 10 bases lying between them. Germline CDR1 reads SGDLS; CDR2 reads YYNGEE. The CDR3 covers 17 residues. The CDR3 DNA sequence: TGTGCCAGCAGCGTAGGAGGTCGACTCTCTGGGGCCAACGTCCTGACTTTC. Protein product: CASSVGGRLSGANVLTF. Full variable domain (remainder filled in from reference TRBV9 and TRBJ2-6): DSGVTQTPKHLITATGQRVTLRCSPRSGDLSVYWYQQSLDQGLQFLIQYYNGEERAKGNILERFSAQQFPDLHSELNLSSLELGDSALYFCASSVGGRLSGANVLTFGAGSRLTVL.

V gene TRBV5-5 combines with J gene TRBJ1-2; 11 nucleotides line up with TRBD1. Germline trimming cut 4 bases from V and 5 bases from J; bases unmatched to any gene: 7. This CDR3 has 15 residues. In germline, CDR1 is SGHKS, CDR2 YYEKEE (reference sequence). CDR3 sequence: CASSPWTGGFYGYTF. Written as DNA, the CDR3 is TGTGCCAGCAGCCCATGGACAGGGGGCTTTTATGGCTACACCTTC.

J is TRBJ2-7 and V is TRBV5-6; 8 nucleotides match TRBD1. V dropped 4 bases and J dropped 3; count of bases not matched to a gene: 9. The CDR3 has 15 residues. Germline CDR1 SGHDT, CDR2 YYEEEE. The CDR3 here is CASSAPGGGFYEQYF. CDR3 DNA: TGTGCCAGCAGCGCACCAGGGGGCGGGTTCTACGAGCAGTACTTC.

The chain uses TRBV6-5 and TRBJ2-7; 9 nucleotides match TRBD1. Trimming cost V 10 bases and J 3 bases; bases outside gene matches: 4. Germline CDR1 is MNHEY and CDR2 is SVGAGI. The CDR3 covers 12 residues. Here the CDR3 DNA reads TGTGCCACGCGGGACAGGGTCTACGAGCAGTACTTC. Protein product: CATRDRVYEQYF.

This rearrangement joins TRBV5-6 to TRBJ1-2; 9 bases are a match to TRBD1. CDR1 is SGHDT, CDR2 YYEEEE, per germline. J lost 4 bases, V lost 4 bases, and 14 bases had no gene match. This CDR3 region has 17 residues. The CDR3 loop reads CASSLEPGQGLFYGYTF. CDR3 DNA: TGTGCCAGCAGCCTCGAACCGGGACAGGGACTCTTCTATGGCTACACCTTC.

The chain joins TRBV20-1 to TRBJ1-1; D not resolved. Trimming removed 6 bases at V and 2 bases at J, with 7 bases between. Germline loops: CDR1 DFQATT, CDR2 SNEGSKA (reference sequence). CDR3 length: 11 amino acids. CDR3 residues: CSASLNTEAFF. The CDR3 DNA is TGCAGTGCGAGTTTAAACACTGAAGCTTTCTTT.

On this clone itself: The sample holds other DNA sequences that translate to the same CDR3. This CDR3 reads CASSLTANTEAFF. DNA for the CDR3: TGCGCCAGCAGCTTGACAGCGAACACTGAAGCTTTCTTT. This sequence joins TRBV5-1 and TRBJ1-1, with D hard to call. The ends were cut back, 1 base at V and 1 base at J, with 5 bases in the middle. CDR3 length equals 13 residues. Germline V gene sequence: CDR1 SGHRS, CDR2 YFSETQ.

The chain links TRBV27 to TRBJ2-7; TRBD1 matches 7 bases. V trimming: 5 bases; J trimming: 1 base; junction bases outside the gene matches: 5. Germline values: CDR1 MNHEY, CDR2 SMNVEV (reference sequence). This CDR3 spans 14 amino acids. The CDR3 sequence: CASSLYRGSYEQYF. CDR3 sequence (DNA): TGTGCCAGCAGTCTATACAGGGGATCCTACGAGCAGTACTTC.

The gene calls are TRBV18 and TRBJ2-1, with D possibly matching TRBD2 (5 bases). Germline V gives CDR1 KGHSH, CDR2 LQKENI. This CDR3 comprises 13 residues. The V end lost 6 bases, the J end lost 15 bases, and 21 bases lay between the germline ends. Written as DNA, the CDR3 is TGTGCCAGCTCCCCCGCGAGGGATTATGCTCCGTTCTTC. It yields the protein CASSPARDYAPFF.

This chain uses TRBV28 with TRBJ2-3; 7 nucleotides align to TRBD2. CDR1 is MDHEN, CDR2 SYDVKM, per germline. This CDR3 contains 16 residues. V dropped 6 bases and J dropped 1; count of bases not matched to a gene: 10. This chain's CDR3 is CASSPPSSGGTDTQYF. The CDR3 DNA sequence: TGTGCCAGCAGCCCCCCGTCTAGCGGTGGCACAGATACGCAGTATTTT. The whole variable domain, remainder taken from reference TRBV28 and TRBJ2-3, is DVKVTQSSRYLVKRTGEKVFLECVQDMDHENMFWYRQDPGLGLRLIYFSYDVKMKEKGDIPEGYSVSREKKERFSLILESASTNQTSMYLCASSPPSSGGTDTQYFGPGTRLTVL.

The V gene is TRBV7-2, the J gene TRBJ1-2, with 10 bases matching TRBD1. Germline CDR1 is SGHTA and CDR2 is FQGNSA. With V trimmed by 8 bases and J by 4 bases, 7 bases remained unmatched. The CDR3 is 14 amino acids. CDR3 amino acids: CASGVDRGPYGYTF. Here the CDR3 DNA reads TGTGCCAGCGGAGTCGACAGGGGGCCCTATGGCTACACCTTC.

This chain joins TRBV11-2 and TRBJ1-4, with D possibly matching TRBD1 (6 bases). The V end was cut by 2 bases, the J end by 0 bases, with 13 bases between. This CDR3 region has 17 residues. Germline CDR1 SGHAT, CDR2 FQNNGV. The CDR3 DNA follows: TGTGCCAGCAGCTTACAGCACAGGGCCTCAACTAATGAAAAACTGTTTTTT. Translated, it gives CASSLQHRASTNEKLFF.

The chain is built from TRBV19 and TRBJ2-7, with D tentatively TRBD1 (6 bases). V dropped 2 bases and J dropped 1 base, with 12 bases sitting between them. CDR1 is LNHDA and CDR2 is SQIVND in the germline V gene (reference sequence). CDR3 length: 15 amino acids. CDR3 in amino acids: CASSIFTGSSYEQYF. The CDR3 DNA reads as TGTGCCAGTAGTATATTCACAGGGTCGTCCTACGAGCAGTACTTC. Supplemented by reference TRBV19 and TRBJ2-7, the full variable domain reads DGGITQSPKYLFRKEGQNVTLSCEQNLNHDAMYWYRQDPGQGLRLIYYSQIVNDFQKGDIAEGYSVSREKKESFPLTVTSAQKNPTAFYLCASSIFTGSSYEQYFGPGTRLTVT.

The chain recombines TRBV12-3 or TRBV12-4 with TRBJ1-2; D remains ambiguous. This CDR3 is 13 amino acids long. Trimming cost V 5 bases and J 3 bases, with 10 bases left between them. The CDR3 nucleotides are TGTGCCAGCAGTGTAGGGAGATACTATGGCTACACCTTC. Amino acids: CASSVGRYYGYTF.

CDR3 protein: CASRETGNSPLHF. The CDR3 DNA sequence: TGTGCCAGCAGGGAGACAGGGAATTCACCCCTCCACTTT. The V and J genes are TRBV12-3 or TRBV12-4 and TRBJ1-6, with TRBD1 identical over 7 bases. The CDR3 length is 13 residues. V trimming: 6 bases; J trimming: 7 bases; junction bases outside the gene matches: 3.

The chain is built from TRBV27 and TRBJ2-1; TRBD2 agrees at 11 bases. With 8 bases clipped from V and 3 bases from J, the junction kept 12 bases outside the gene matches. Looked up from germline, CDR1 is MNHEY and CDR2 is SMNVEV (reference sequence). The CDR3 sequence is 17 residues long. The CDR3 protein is CASGGTGTSGYYNEQFF. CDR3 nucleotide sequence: TGTGCCAGCGGAGGAACCGGGACTAGCGGCTACTACAATGAGCAGTTCTTC.

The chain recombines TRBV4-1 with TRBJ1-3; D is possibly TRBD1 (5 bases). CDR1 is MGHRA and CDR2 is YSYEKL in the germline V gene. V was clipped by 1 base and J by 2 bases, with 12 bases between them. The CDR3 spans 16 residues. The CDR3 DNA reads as TGCGCCAGCAGCCAAGTCGTGGCCAGGGCTGGAAACACCATATATTTT. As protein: CASSQVVARAGNTIYF.

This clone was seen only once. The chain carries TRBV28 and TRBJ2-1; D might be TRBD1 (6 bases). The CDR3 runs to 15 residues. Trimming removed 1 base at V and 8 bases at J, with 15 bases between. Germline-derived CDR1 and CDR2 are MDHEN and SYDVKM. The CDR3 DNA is TGTGCCAGCAGTTTATCGAGGGGGAATCGGTATGAGCAGTTCTTC. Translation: CASSLSRGNRYEQFF.

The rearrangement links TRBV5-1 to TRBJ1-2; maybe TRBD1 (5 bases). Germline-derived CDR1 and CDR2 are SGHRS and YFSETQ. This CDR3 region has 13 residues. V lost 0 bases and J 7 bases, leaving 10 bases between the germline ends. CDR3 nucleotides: TGCGCCAGCAGCTTGGATGGGGGAGGTGGCTACACCTTC. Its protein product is CASSLDGGGGYTF.

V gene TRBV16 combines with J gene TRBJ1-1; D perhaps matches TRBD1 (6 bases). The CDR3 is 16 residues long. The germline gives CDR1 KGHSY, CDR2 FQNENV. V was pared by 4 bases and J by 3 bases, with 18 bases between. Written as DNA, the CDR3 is TGTGCCAGCAGCCTATACAGGGTCAGCTGGGACACTGAAGCTTTCTTT. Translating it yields CASSLYRVSWDTEAFF.

Here the CDR3 reads CASSRSRRLTNTGELFF. The CDR3 DNA is TGTGCCAGCAGTCGGTCCCGGCGGCTTACGAACACCGGGGAGCTGTTTTTT. This chain joins TRBV9 and TRBJ2-2; D is undetermined. CDR1 SGDLS and CDR2 YYNGEE come from the germline V gene. The CDR3 loop spans 17 amino acids. V was trimmed by 5 bases and J by 0 bases, leaving 17 bases between them. Complete variable domain (other parts from reference TRBV9 and TRBJ2-2): DSGVTQTPKHLITATGQRVTLRCSPRSGDLSVYWYQQSLDQGLQFLIQYYNGEERAKGNILERFSAQQFPDLHSELNLSSLELGDSALYFCASSRSRRLTNTGELFFGEGSRLTVL.